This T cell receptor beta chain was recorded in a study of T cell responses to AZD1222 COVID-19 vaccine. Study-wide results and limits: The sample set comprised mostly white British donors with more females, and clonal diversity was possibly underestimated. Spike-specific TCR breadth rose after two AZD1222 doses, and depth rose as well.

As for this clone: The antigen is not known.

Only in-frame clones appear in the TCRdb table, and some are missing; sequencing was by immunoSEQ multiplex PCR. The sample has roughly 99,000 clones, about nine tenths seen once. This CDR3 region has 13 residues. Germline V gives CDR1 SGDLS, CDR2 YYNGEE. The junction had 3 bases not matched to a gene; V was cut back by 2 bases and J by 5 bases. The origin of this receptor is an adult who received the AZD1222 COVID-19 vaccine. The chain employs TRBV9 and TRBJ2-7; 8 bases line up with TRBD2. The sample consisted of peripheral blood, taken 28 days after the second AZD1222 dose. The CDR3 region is CASSVGTSDEQYF. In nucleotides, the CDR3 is TGTGCCAGCAGCGTTGGGACTAGTGACGAGCAGTACTTC.